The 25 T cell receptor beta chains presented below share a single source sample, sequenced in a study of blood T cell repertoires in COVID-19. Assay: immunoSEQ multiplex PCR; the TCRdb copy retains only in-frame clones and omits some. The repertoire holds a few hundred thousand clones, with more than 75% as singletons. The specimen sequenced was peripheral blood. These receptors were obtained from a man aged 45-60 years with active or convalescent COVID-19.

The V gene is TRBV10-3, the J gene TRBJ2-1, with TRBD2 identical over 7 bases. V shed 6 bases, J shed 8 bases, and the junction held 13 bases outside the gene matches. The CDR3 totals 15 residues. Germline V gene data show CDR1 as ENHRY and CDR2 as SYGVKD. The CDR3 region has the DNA TGTGCCATCAGGGGGGGGACGCCGCAAAGGGATGAGCAGTTCTTC. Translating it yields CAIRGGTPQRDEQFF.

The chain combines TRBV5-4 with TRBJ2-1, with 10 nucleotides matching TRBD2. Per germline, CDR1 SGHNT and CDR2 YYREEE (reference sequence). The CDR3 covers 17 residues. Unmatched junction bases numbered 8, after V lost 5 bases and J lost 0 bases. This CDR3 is CASRLRRTSGSYNEQFF. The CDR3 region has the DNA TGTGCCAGCAGGCTTCGTAGGACTAGCGGCTCCTACAATGAGCAGTTCTTC. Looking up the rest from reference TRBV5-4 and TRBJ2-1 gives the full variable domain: ETGVTQSPTHLIKTRGQQVTLRCSSQSGHNTVSWYQQALGQGPQFIFQYYREEENGRGNFPPRFSGLQFPNYSSELNVNALELDDSALYLCASRLRRTSGSYNEQFFGPGTRLTVL.

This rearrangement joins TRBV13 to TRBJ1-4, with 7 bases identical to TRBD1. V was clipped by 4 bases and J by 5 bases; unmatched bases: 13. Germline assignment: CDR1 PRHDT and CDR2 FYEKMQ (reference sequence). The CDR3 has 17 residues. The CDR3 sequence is CASSSYGGGTVNEKLFF. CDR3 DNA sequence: TGTGCCAGCAGCTCCTACGGCGGGGGGACAGTGAATGAAAAACTGTTTTTT.

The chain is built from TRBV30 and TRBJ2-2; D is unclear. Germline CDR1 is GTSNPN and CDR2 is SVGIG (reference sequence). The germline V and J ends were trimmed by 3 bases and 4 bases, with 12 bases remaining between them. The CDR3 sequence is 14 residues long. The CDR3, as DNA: TGTGCCTGGAGGATGGCAGCGACCACCGGGGAGCTGTTTTTT. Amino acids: CAWRMAATTGELFF.

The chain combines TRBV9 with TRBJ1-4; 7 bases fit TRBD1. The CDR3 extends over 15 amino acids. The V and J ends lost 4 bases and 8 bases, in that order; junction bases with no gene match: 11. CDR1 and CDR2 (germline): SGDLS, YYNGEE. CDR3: CASSPPGGGAEKLFF. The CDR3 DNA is TGTGCCAGCAGCCCGCCGGGAGGGGGCGCGGAAAAACTGTTTTTT.

The CDR3 spells CASSFRTGSDTQYF. For the CDR3, the DNA is TGTGCCAGCAGTTTCCGAACAGGGTCAGATACGCAGTATTTT. This chain joins TRBV27 and TRBJ2-3, with D tentatively TRBD1 (6 bases). Trimming stripped 3 bases from V and 4 bases from J, with 11 bases between. This CDR3 has 14 amino acids. Germline CDR1 MNHEY, CDR2 SMNVEV (reference sequence).

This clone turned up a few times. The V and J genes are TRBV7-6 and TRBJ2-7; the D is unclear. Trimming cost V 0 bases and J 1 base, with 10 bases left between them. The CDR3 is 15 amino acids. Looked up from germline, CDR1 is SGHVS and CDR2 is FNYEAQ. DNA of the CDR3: TGTGCCAGCAGCTTAGCGGGCCTCGGATCCTACGAGCAGTACTTC. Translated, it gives CASSLAGLGSYEQYF.

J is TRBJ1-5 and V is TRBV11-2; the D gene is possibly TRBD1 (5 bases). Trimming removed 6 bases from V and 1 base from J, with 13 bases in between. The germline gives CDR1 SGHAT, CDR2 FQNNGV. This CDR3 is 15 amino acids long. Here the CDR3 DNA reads TGTGCCAGCAGTCTAACCGGGGGAAGCAATCAGCCCCAGCATTTT. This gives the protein CASSLTGGSNQPQHF. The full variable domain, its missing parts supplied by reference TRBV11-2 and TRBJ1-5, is EAGVAQSPRYKIIEKRQSVAFWCNPISGHATLYWYQQILGQGPKLLIQFQNNGVVDDSQLPKDRFSAERLKGVDSTLKIQPAKLEDSAVYLCASSLTGGSNQPQHFGDGTRLSIL.

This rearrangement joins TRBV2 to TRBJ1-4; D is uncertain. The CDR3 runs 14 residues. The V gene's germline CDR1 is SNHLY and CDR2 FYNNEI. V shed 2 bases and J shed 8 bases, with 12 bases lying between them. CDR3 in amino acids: CASSERRGSEKLFF. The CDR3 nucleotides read TGTGCCAGCAGTGAACGGAGAGGGAGCGAAAAACTGTTTTTT. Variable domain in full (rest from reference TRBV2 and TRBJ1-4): EPEVTQTPSHQVTQMGQEVILRCVPISNHLYFYWYRQILGQKVEFLVSFYNNEISEKSEIFDDQFSVERPDGSNFTLKIRSTKLEDSAMYFCASSERRGSEKLFFGSGTQLSVL.

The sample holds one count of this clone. The CDR3 reads CASSRIWGQGGRNYGYTF. CDR3 nucleotide sequence: TGTGCCAGCAGTCGCATTTGGGGACAGGGAGGGAGAAACTATGGCTACACCTTC. The chain employs TRBV27 and TRBJ1-2, with TRBD1 matching 9 bases. The V gene's germline CDR1 is MNHEY and CDR2 SMNVEV (reference sequence). With V trimmed by 5 bases and J by 2 bases, 15 bases remained unmatched. There are 18 residues in the CDR3.

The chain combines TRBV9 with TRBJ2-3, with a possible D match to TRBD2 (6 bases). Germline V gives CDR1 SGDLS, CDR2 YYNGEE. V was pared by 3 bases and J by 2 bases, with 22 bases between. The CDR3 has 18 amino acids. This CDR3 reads CASSGPMASARPTDTQYF. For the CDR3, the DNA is TGTGCCAGCAGCGGCCCCATGGCTAGCGCCCGGCCCACAGATACGCAGTATTTT.

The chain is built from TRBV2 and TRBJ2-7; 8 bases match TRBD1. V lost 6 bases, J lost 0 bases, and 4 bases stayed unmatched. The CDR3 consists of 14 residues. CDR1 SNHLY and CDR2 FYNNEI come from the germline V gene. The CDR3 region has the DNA TGTGCCAGCAGGGGACAGGATAACTCCTACGAGCAGTACTTC. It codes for CASRGQDNSYEQYF.

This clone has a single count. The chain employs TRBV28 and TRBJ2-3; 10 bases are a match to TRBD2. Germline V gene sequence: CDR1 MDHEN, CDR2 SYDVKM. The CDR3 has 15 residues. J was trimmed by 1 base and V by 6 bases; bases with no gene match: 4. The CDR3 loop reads CASSSLAGGTDTQYF. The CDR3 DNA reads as TGTGCCAGCAGCTCCCTAGCGGGGGGCACAGATACGCAGTATTTT. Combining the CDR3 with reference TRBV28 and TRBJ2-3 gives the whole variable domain DVKVTQSSRYLVKRTGEKVFLECVQDMDHENMFWYRQDPGLGLRLIYFSYDVKMKEKGDIPEGYSVSREKKERFSLILESASTNQTSMYLCASSSLAGGTDTQYFGPGTRLTVL.

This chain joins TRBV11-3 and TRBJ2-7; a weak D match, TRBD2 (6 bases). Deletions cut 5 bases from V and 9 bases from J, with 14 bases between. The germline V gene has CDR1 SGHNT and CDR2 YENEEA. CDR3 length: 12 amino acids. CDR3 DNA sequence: TGTGCCAGCAGCACCGGGGGATCGAGGCAGTACTTC. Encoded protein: CASSTGGSRQYF.

CDR3 amino acids: CASSYTSGRSYNEQFF. The DNA for the CDR3 is TGTGCCAGCAGCTACACTAGCGGCCGTTCCTACAATGAGCAGTTCTTC. The V and J genes are TRBV7-9 and TRBJ2-1, with 8 bases matching TRBD2. Looked up from germline, CDR1 is SEHNR and CDR2 is FQNEAQ (reference sequence). The V and J ends lost 4 bases and 1 base, in that order; junction bases with no gene match: 6. The CDR3 contains 16 residues. The variable domain in full, completed from reference TRBV7-9 and TRBJ2-1, reads DTGVSQNPRHKITKRGQNVTFRCDPISEHNRLYWYRQTLGQGPEFLTYFQNEAQLEKSRLLSDRFSAERPKGSFSTLEIQRTEQGDSAMYLCASSYTSGRSYNEQFFGPGTRLTVL.

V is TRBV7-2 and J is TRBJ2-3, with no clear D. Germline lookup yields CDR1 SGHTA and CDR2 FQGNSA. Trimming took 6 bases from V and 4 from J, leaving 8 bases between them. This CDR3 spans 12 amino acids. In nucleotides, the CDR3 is TGTGCCAGCAGATTGACTTCAGATACGCAGTATTTT. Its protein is CASRLTSDTQYF.

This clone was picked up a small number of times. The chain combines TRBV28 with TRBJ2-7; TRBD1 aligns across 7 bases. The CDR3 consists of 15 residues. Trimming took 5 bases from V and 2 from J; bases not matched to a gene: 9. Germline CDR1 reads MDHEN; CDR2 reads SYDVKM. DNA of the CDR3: TGTGCCAGCAGTACAGCGACAGGGAGTGCCTACGAGCAGTACTTC. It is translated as CASSTATGSAYEQYF.

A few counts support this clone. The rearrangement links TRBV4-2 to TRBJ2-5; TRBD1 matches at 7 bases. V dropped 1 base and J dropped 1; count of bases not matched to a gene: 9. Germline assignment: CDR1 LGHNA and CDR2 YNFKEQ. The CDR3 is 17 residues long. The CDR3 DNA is TGTGCCAGCAGCCAAGTAGCAGGGGGAACCACCCAAGAGACCCAGTACTTC. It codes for CASSQVAGGTTQETQYF.

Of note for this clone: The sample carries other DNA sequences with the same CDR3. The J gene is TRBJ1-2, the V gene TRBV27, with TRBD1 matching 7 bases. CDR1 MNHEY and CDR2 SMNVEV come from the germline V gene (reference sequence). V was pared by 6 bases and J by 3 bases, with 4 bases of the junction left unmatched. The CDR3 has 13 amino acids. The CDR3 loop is CASSTTGHYGYTF. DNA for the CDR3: TGTGCCAGCAGCACGACAGGGCACTATGGCTACACCTTC.

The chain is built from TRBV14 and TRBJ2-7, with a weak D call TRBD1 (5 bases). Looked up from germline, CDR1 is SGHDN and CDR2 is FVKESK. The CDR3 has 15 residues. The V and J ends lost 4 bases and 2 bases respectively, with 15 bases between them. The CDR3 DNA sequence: TGTGCCAGCAGCCCCCTCGACAGATTTACCTACGAGCAGTACTTC. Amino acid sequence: CASSPLDRFTYEQYF.

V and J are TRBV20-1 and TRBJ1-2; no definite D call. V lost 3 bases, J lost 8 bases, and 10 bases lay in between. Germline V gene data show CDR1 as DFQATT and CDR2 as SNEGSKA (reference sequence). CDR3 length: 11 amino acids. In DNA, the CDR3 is TGCAGTGCTAGCTTCCCGGGGGGCTACACCTTC. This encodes CSASFPGGYTF.

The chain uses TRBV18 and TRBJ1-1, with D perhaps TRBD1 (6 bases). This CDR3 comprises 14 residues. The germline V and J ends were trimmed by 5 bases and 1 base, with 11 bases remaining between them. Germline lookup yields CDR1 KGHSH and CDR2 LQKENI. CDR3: CASSSDSKNTEAFF. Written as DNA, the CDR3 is TGTGCCAGCTCATCGGACAGTAAGAACACTGAAGCTTTCTTT.

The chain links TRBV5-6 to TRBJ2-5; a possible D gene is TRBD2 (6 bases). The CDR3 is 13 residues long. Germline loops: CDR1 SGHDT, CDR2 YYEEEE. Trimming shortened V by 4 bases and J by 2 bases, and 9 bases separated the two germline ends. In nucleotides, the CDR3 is TGTGCCAGCAGCCGGACTATGCAAGAGACCCAGTACTTC. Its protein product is CASSRTMQETQYF.

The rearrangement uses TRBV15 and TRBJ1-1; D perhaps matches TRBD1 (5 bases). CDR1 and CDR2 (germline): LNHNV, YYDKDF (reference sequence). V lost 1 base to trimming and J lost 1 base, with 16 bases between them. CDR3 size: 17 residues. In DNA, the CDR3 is TGTGCCACCAGCAGAGCCTCAGGGTTTTTGGAGAACACTGAAGCTTTCTTT. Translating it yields CATSRASGFLENTEAFF.

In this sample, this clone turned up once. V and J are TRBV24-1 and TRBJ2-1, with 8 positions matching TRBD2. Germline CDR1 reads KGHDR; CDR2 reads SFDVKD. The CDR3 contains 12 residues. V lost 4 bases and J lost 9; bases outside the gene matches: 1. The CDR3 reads CATSDGGGEQFF. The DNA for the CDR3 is TGTGCCACCAGTGACGGGGGGGGTGAGCAGTTCTTC.